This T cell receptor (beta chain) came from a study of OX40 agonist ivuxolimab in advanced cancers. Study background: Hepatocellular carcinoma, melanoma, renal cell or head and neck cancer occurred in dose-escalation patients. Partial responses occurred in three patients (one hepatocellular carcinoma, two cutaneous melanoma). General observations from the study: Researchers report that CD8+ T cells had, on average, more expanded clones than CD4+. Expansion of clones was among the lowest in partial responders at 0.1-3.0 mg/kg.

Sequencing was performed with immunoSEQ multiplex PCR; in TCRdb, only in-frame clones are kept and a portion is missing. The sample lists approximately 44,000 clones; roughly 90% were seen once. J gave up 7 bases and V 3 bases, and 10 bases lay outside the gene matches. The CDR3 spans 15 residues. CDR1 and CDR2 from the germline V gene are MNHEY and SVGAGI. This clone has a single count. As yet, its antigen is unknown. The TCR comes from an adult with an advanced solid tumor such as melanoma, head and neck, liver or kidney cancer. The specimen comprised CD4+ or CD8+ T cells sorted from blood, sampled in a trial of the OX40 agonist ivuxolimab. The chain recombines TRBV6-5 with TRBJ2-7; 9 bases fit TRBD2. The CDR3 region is CASSYGSGSPGEQYF. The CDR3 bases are TGTGCCAGCAGTTATGGTAGCGGGAGCCCGGGGGAGCAGTACTTC.